Listed here are 23 T cell receptor beta chains from one sample, sequenced in a study of T-cell memory formation after mild COVID-19. One entry per CDR3 protein, called by TCRdb with MiXCR from the 5' RACE reads. The table shows 400,000 to 500,000 distinct CDR3 sequences, with approximately 18% occurring only once. The material sequenced was PBMCs or a T cell subset sorted from them (not recorded which). Every receptor here comes from a man aged 18-30 years who had mild COVID-19 (a few samples of this study predate the infection). Cell type and time point are not known.

This clonotype was recorded a few times. The chain is built from TRBV9 and TRBJ1-6; tentatively, D is TRBD1 (5 bases). Germline V gene data show CDR1 as SGDLS and CDR2 as YYNGEE. The V end lost 0 bases, the J end lost 8 bases, and 6 bases lay between the germline ends. The CDR3 has 13 residues. The CDR3 bases are TGTGCCAGCAGCGTAGTGGGGGATTCACCCCTCCACTTT. Its translation is CASSVVGDSPLHF.

The chain joins TRBV7-9 to TRBJ2-2, with a tentative D call TRBD2 (6 bases). Germline V gene data show CDR1 as SEHNR and CDR2 as FQNEAQ (reference sequence). Trimming took 1 base from V and 7 from J, leaving 10 bases between them. This CDR3 comprises 14 residues. The CDR3 nucleotides read TGTGCCAGCAGCTTAGTATCGGGGGTCGGGGAGCTGTTTTTT. Translated, it gives CASSLVSGVGELFF.

This clonotype was counted only a few times. The chain has TRBV18 and TRBJ2-3; D is unresolved. V shed 0 bases and J shed 0 bases, with 10 bases lying between them. Germline V CDR1 and CDR2: KGHSH, LQKENI. CDR3 length: 16 amino acids. The CDR3 nucleotides are TGTGCCAGCTCACCACCGCTGGGTCCTAGCACAGATACGCAGTATTTT. This translates into CASSPPLGPSTDTQYF. Combining the CDR3 with reference TRBV18 and TRBJ2-3 gives the whole variable domain NAGVMQNPRHLVRRRGQEARLRCSPMKGHSHVYWYRQLPEEGLKFMVYLQKENIIDESGMPKERFSAEFPKEGPSILRIQQVVRGDSAAYFCASSPPLGPSTDTQYFGPGTRLTVL.

This clonotype was counted a few times. The chain carries TRBV27 and TRBJ2-3, with 12 bases aligning to TRBD1. CDR1 MNHEY and CDR2 SMNVEV come from the germline V gene (reference sequence). The CDR3 loop spans 14 amino acids. The trim removed 8 bases at V and 6 bases at J, leaving 6 bases unmatched. The CDR3, as DNA: TGTGCCAGCGGCCGGGACAGGGGGCTTGATACGCAGTATTTT. It encodes CASGRDRGLDTQYF.

This clonotype has more than one count but fewer than ten. This chain uses TRBV3-1 with TRBJ2-7, with TRBD1 identical over 7 bases. CDR3 size: 13 residues. Germline loops: CDR1 LGHDT, CDR2 YNNKEL (reference sequence). The trim removed 3 bases at V and 2 bases at J, leaving 1 base unmatched. CDR3 region: CASSHGQAYEQYV. For the CDR3, the DNA is TGTGCCAGCAGCCACGGACAGGCCTACGAGCAGTACGTC.

This chain uses TRBV20-1 with TRBJ2-1; unclear D gene. Germline V lookup: CDR1 DFQATT, CDR2 SNEGSKA (reference sequence). Trimming stripped 6 bases from V and 6 bases from J, with 18 bases between. CDR3 length equals 14 residues. The CDR3 DNA is TGCAGTGCAGGGCTGAGCGCCGGTGGCAATGAGCAGTTCTTC. It encodes CSAGLSAGGNEQFF.

This clonotype appeared a few times. The gene calls are TRBV20-1 and TRBJ2-5; the D gene is possibly TRBD2 (5 bases). Germline CDR1 reads DFQATT; CDR2 reads SNEGSKA (reference sequence). This CDR3 spans 14 amino acids. V lost 2 bases and J lost 5, with 15 bases in between. The CDR3: CSARLILGKETQYF. The CDR3 DNA reads as TGCAGTGCTAGACTTATCCTCGGGAAGGAGACCCAGTACTTC.

The chain employs TRBV12-3 or TRBV12-4 and TRBJ1-1, with 11 bases matching TRBD1. This CDR3 spans 16 amino acids. Losses at the gene ends were 2 bases for V and 4 bases for J; bases not matched to a gene: 6. CDR3 in amino acids: CASSLRTGGWSTEAFF. The DNA of the CDR3 is TGTGCCAGCAGTTTACGGACAGGGGGCTGGAGCACTGAAGCTTTCTTT.

V usage is TRBV5-1 and J usage is TRBJ2-5; TRBD1 might be the D (5 bases). The germline CDR1 and CDR2 sequences are SGHRS and YFSETQ. V was trimmed by 5 bases and J by 3 bases, leaving 17 bases between them. CDR3 length: 15 residues. In DNA, the CDR3 is TGCGCCAGCAGTTACCCCCAAGGGGCAGAAGAGACCCAGTACTTC. Translated: CASSYPQGAEETQYF.

This clonotype has only a few counts. The chain recombines TRBV6-5 with TRBJ1-2; D uncertain. Germline-derived CDR1 and CDR2 are MNHEY and SVGAGI. The CDR3 covers 14 residues. The V and J ends lost 3 bases and 4 bases respectively, with 12 bases between them. DNA for the CDR3: TGTGCCAGCAGTTATCTGTTCGGGAGCTATGGCTACACCTTC. It specifies CASSYLFGSYGYTF.

The chain joins TRBV6-2 or TRBV6-3 to TRBJ1-2; TRBD1 might be the D (6 bases). The CDR3 is made up of 13 amino acids. Germline values: CDR1 MNHEY, CDR2 SVGEGT. V was pared by 6 bases and J by 7 bases, with 15 bases between. In DNA form, the CDR3 reads TGTGCCAGCAGCGAACAGGGAACTGCTGGCTACACCTTC. This translates into CASSEQGTAGYTF.

V and J are TRBV2 and TRBJ1-1, with 9 bases matching TRBD1. The CDR3 length is 14 residues. Germline trimming cut 7 bases from V and 8 bases from J; bases unmatched to any gene: 11. Germline CDR1 reads SNHLY; CDR2 reads FYNNEI. The CDR3 is CASTTGTGYMEAFF. CDR3 sequence (DNA): TGTGCCAGCACAACCGGGACAGGGTATATGGAAGCTTTCTTT. Full variable domain (missing parts from reference TRBV2 and TRBJ1-1): EPEVTQTPSHQVTQMGQEVILRCVPISNHLYFYWYRQILGQKVEFLVSFYNNEISEKSEIFDDQFSVERPDGSNFTLKIRSTKLEDSAMYFCASTTGTGYMEAFFGQGTRLTVV.

The chain has TRBV5-1 and TRBJ1-3; D gene unclear. Deletions cut 0 bases from V and 2 bases from J, with 6 bases between. The germline V gene encodes CDR1 SGHRS and CDR2 YFSETQ. The CDR3 sequence is 14 residues long. CDR3: CASSLDMTGNTIYF. DNA for the CDR3: TGCGCCAGCAGCTTGGACATGACTGGAAACACCATATATTTT.

In this sample, this clonotype turned up many times. The CDR3 region is CASTLSGGAIDTQYF. CDR3 bases: TGTGCCAGCACCCTAAGCGGGGGGGCCATAGATACGCAGTATTTT. The rearrangement uses TRBV11-2 and TRBJ2-3; the match to TRBD2 covers 10 bases. CDR1 and CDR2 from the germline V gene are SGHAT and FQNNGV. V trimming: 7 bases; J trimming: 5 bases; junction bases outside the gene matches: 9. This CDR3 comprises 15 residues.

This clonotype appeared a few times. The chain couples TRBV18 to TRBJ2-7; possible D gene TRBD1, 5 bases. V lost 6 bases, J lost 0 bases, and 9 bases lay in between. CDR3 length equals 13 residues. Germline loops: CDR1 KGHSH, CDR2 LQKENI. The CDR3 DNA reads as TGTGCCAGCTCGGGGCAAGCCTCCTACGAGCAGTACGTC. It codes for CASSGQASYEQYV.

This clonotype has a handful of counts. This chain uses TRBV11-2 with TRBJ2-7; 8 nucleotides align to TRBD2. The CDR3 is made up of 16 amino acids. In germline, CDR1 is SGHAT, CDR2 FQNNGV. After removal of 5 bases from V and 0 bases from J, the junction contained 9 bases not matched to a gene. CDR3 in amino acids: CASSRAGGSGSYEQYF. CDR3 nucleotides: TGTGCCAGCAGCCGTGCGGGGGGCTCTGGCTCCTACGAGCAGTACTTC. Based on the CDR3 plus reference TRBV11-2 and TRBJ2-7, the full variable domain is EAGVAQSPRYKIIEKRQSVAFWCNPISGHATLYWYQQILGQGPKLLIQFQNNGVVDDSQLPKDRFSAERLKGVDSTLKIQPAKLEDSAVYLCASSRAGGSGSYEQYFGPGTRLTVT.

The V call is TRBV7-6, the J call TRBJ2-7, with 10 bases that match TRBD1. The CDR3 sequence is 13 residues long. Germline-derived CDR1 and CDR2 are SGHVS and FNYEAQ. J was trimmed by 5 bases and V by 3 bases; bases with no gene match: 1. DNA of the CDR3: TGTGCCAGCAGCTTGACAGGGGGCAACGAGCAGTACTTC. Its protein product is CASSLTGGNEQYF.

The chain has TRBV6-1 and TRBJ2-3, with D unclear. The CDR3 covers 12 residues. Germline loops: CDR1 MNHNS, CDR2 SASEGT. Trimming took 3 bases from V and 6 from J, leaving 7 bases between them. CDR3 residues: CASSDNEDTQYF. The CDR3 bases are TGTGCCAGCAGTGACAATGAGGATACGCAGTATTTT.

This rearrangement joins TRBV7-9 to TRBJ1-1; D ambiguous. Trimming shortened V by 3 bases and J by 5 bases, and 10 bases separated the two germline ends. The CDR3 runs to 13 residues. Germline loops: CDR1 SEHNR, CDR2 FQNEAQ (reference sequence). CDR3 DNA: TGTGCCAGCAGCTTCGACCTTTCAACTGAAGCTTTCTTT. It translates to CASSFDLSTEAFF.

The chain employs TRBV6-5 and TRBJ2-3, with TRBD2 matching over 13 bases. V shed 5 bases, J shed 5 bases, and the junction held 10 bases outside the gene matches. This CDR3 is 17 amino acids long. CDR1 MNHEY and CDR2 SVGAGI come from the germline V gene. CDR3 in DNA: TGTGCCAGCAGTGACGTAAGACTAGCGGGGGGTGGAGATACGCAGTATTTT. As protein: CASSDVRLAGGGDTQYF.

A remark on this clonotype: An end of the junction differs from the germline gene, which may be a read error. Written as DNA, the CDR3 is TGTGCCATCGCCGCGGCCGAGCCTGAAGCTTTATTT. Translating it yields CAIAAAEPEALF. This rearrangement joins TRBV10-3 to TRBJ1-1; D not resolved. CDR1 is ENHRY, CDR2 SYGVKD, per germline. CDR3 size: 12 residues.

Only a few counts were recorded for this clonotype. The rearrangement uses TRBV18 and TRBJ2-6; possibly TRBD1 or TRBD2 for D (5 bases each). Trimming took off 3 bases at V and 7 bases at J, with 10 bases between the two ends. This CDR3 contains 14 residues. The germline V gene encodes CDR1 KGHSH and CDR2 LQKENI. CDR3 sequence reads: CASSPRDGANVLTF. The DNA for the CDR3 is TGTGCCAGCTCACCTCGGGACGGAGCCAACGTCCTGACTTTC.

The chain recombines TRBV7-9 with TRBJ2-7; 9 bases map to TRBD1. From germline, CDR1 is SEHNR and CDR2 FQNEAQ (reference sequence). J was trimmed by 6 bases and V by 4 bases; bases with no gene match: 7. The CDR3 runs to 14 residues. The DNA for the CDR3 is TGTGCCAGCAGCTCACAGGGACAGGGAGCCGAGCAGTACGTC. Its protein product is CASSSQGQGAEQYV.